This T cell receptor beta chain was retrieved from a study of vaccination and CD4 T cells after COVID-19. Study details: There were six male and four female convalescents, and two of them were Hispanic. Overlapping peptides covering the spike proteins of SARS-CoV-2, HCoV-NL63, HCoV-OC43 and HCoV-229E were added to stimulate cells.

With the Oncomine TCR Beta short-read assay, DNA from cultured CD4+ T cells was sequenced. Genomic DNA was isolated from cultured CD4+ T cells. TCRdb called the PCR reads again in MiXCR, with one record for every CDR3 protein. The sample holds approximately 10,000 distinct CDR3 sequences, approximately 25% seen once. Treatment of the sample: approximately nine-day PBMC culture with coronavirus spike peptide pools or control peptides (ViraFEST assay). Under the ViraFEST approach, antigen-specific T cells were expanded with peptide pools and TCRs subsequently sequenced. V gave up 2 bases and J gave up 1 base, with 6 bases separating them. The germline V gene has CDR1 SNHLY and CDR2 FYNNEI. This CDR3 is built from 14 residues. This clonotype was observed a few times. What it recognizes is unknown.

This chain uses TRBV2 with TRBJ1-5; D gene uncertain. This sequence originates from a human donor who received a COVID-19 vaccine. The sequenced sample was CD4+ T cells from blood, cultured in vitro, obtained before SARS-CoV-2 vaccination. The DNA for the CDR3 is TGTGCCAGCAGTGAAATACGGAGCAATCAGCCCCAGCATTTT. This gives the protein CASSEIRSNQPQHF.